One and the same sample provided the 25 T cell receptor beta chains below, sequenced in a study of OX40 agonist ivuxolimab in advanced cancers. The repertoire was sequenced with immunoSEQ multiplex PCR; TCRdb's copy has only in-frame clones and lacks some. The table includes tens of thousands of clones, about 86% detected once. This material consisted of CD4+ or CD8+ T cells sorted from blood, taken in a trial of the OX40 agonist ivuxolimab. The receptors stem from an adult with an advanced solid tumor such as melanoma, head and neck, liver or kidney cancer.

This chain links TRBV2 with TRBJ1-2; no firm D call. The CDR3 loop spans 9 amino acids. V was trimmed by 9 bases and J by 7 bases, leaving 6 bases between them. The germline V gene has CDR1 SNHLY and CDR2 FYNNEI. For the CDR3, the DNA is TGTGCCAGAGAGGGTGGCTACACCTTC. Protein: CAREGGYTF. The full variable domain, with the rest looked up from reference TRBV2 and TRBJ1-2, is EPEVTQTPSHQVTQMGQEVILRCVPISNHLYFYWYRQILGQKVEFLVSFYNNEISEKSEIFDDQFSVERPDGSNFTLKIRSTKLEDSAMYFCAREGGYTFGSGTRLTVV.

This clone was seen only a few times. The V call is TRBV10-3, the J call TRBJ1-2; weak D call: TRBD1 (5 bases). V was trimmed by 0 bases and J by 2 bases, leaving 10 bases between them. Germline V gene data show CDR1 as ENHRY and CDR2 as SYGVKD. The CDR3 totals 15 residues. CDR3 nucleotides: TGTGCCATCAGTGAGTCGGGCAGGGAGAACTATGGCTACACCTTC. As protein: CAISESGRENYGYTF.

This clone was seen just once. This chain connects TRBV2 to TRBJ2-5, with D perhaps matching TRBD1 (6 bases). The V and J ends lost 4 bases and 5 bases respectively, with 14 bases between them. Germline V CDR1 and CDR2: SNHLY, FYNNEI. This CDR3 contains 14 residues. The CDR3 spells CASSAGLQGETQYF. The CDR3 DNA is TGTGCCAGCAGTGCGGGGCTCCAGGGGGAGACCCAGTACTTC.

In this sample, this clone turned up once. The CDR3 loop reads CASSLDLNTEAFF. For the CDR3, the DNA is TGTGCCAGCTCACTAGACCTGAACACTGAAGCTTTCTTT. The chain employs TRBV18 and TRBJ1-1; D call uncertain. This CDR3 has 13 amino acids. V dropped 4 bases and J dropped 0 bases, with 6 bases sitting between them. Looked up from germline, CDR1 is KGHSH and CDR2 is LQKENI.

The chain is built from TRBV15 and TRBJ1-5, with 9 bases aligning to TRBD1. Germline CDR1 reads LNHNV; CDR2 reads YYDKDF (reference sequence). The CDR3 runs to 15 residues. V shed 3 bases and J 5 bases; nucleotides not matched to a gene: 5. CDR3 loop: CATSSTGGSDQPQHF. The CDR3 DNA follows: TGTGCCACCAGCAGCACAGGGGGCTCCGATCAGCCCCAGCATTTT.

The rearrangement links TRBV6-5 to TRBJ1-6, with TRBD1 matching over 8 bases. CDR1 and CDR2 from the germline V gene are MNHEY and SVGAGI. After removal of 6 bases from V and 6 bases from J, the junction contained 7 bases not matched to a gene. CDR3 length: 15 residues. This chain's CDR3 is CASRSRQGPNSPLHF. The CDR3 coding sequence is TGTGCCAGCAGGTCTCGACAGGGGCCTAATTCACCCCTCCACTTT.

J is TRBJ2-5 and V is TRBV5-1; either TRBD1 or TRBD2 may supply D (5 bases each). The CDR3 extends over 14 amino acids. Trimming removed 4 bases at V and 2 bases at J, with 12 bases between. Germline V CDR1 and CDR2: SGHRS, YFSETQ. CDR3 nucleotide sequence: TGCGCCAGCAGCCACCGGGGCAGGCAAGAGACCCAGTACTTC. This translates into CASSHRGRQETQYF.

Only one count was recorded for this clone. This chain connects TRBV6-1 to TRBJ2-3; D not resolved. This CDR3 has 13 amino acids. V lost 7 bases and J 5 bases, leaving 13 bases between the germline ends. Germline values: CDR1 MNHNS, CDR2 SASEGT. The CDR3 coding sequence is TGTGCCAGCAATCTTGCGTGGCTAGATACGCAGTATTTT. It specifies CASNLAWLDTQYF.

As DNA, the CDR3 is TGTGCCAGCAGTGACGGGGGGGCCGAGACCCAGTACTTC. Residues: CASSDGGAETQYF. The chain employs TRBV2 and TRBJ2-5; TRBD2 matches 8 bases. V was pared by 3 bases and J by 5 bases, with 2 bases of the junction left unmatched. The V gene's germline CDR1 is SNHLY and CDR2 FYNNEI. CDR3 length: 13 residues.

Here the CDR3 reads CASSLGTSGRESTDTQYF. In DNA form, the CDR3 reads TGTGCCAGCAGCTTAGGGACTAGCGGGAGAGAGAGCACAGATACGCAGTATTTT. The chain uses TRBV7-6 and TRBJ2-3; TRBD2 matches at 13 bases. The J segment lost 0 bases and the V segment lost 1 base, leaving 4 bases of the junction unmatched. The CDR3 covers 18 residues. Per the germline V gene, CDR1 is SGHVS and CDR2 is FNYEAQ.

The J gene is TRBJ2-2, the V gene TRBV18; 14 bases are a match to TRBD2. Germline V gene lookup returns CDR1 KGHSH and CDR2 LQKENI. This CDR3 comprises 19 residues. Trimming cost V 3 bases and J 4 bases; bases outside gene matches: 10. The CDR3 loop is CASSPLGLAGVLSTGELFF. CDR3 coding DNA: TGTGCCAGCTCACCTCTGGGACTAGCGGGAGTCCTAAGCACCGGGGAGCTGTTTTTT. Together with reference TRBV18 and TRBJ2-2, the CDR3 gives the full variable domain: NAGVMQNPRHLVRRRGQEARLRCSPMKGHSHVYWYRQLPEEGLKFMVYLQKENIIDESGMPKERFSAEFPKEGPSILRIQQVVRGDSAAYFCASSPLGLAGVLSTGELFFGEGSRLTVL.

This clone was seen only a few times. This chain links TRBV6-1 with TRBJ2-7; 7 nucleotides match TRBD2. V trimming: 1 base; J trimming: 6 bases; junction bases outside the gene matches: 6. Germline V CDR1 and CDR2: MNHNS, SASEGT. The CDR3 length is 14 residues. The CDR3, as DNA: TGTGCCAGCAGTGAAGGACTAGCCCAGGCCGAGCAGTACTTC. This encodes CASSEGLAQAEQYF.

This rearrangement joins TRBV7-2 to TRBJ2-5; 13 bases map to TRBD2. The CDR3 length is 16 residues. V trimming: 1 base; J trimming: 4 bases; junction bases outside the gene matches: 3. CDR1 and CDR2 (germline): SGHTA, FQGNSA. The CDR3 protein is CASSLGGTSGAETQYF. CDR3 in DNA: TGTGCCAGCAGCTTAGGTGGGACTAGCGGGGCAGAGACCCAGTACTTC.

V gene TRBV7-9 combines with J gene TRBJ1-4, with D unresolved. Between the trimmed V and J ends, which lost 7 bases and 8 bases, there was a span of 20 bases. This CDR3 comprises 15 residues. Germline CDR1 reads SEHNR; CDR2 reads FQNEAQ (reference sequence). CDR3 sequence: CASIQRRGYEEKLFF. DNA of the CDR3: TGTGCCAGCATCCAGCGGCGCGGGTATGAAGAAAAACTGTTTTTT.

Concerning this clone: The identical CDR3 is also encoded by other nucleotide sequences in the sample. The V and J genes are TRBV29-1 and TRBJ2-7; D is perhaps TRBD2 (6 bases). The CDR3 is made up of 13 amino acids. Germline V gene data show CDR1 as SQVTM and CDR2 as ANQGSEA. The V gene lost 4 bases and the J gene lost 6 bases, with 16 bases spanning the gap. In DNA form, the CDR3 reads TGCAGCGTTGTGGGGGGAGCTACGATCGAGCAGTACTTC. Protein sequence: CSVVGGATIEQYF.

V is TRBV11-2 and J is TRBJ1-1; D is ambiguous. The CDR3 totals 13 residues. The V end was cut by 5 bases, the J end by 1 base, with 8 bases between. Germline V gene sequence: CDR1 SGHAT, CDR2 FQNNGV. This CDR3 reads CASSPGPNTEAFF. For the CDR3, the DNA is TGTGCCAGCAGCCCGGGCCCGAACACTGAAGCTTTCTTT.

The V gene is TRBV15, the J gene TRBJ1-5, with a tentative D call TRBD1 (5 bases). The CDR3 runs 15 residues. Trimming left V 6 bases short and J 2 bases short, with 14 bases between. CDR1 and CDR2 from the germline V gene are LNHNV and YYDKDF (reference sequence). In DNA, the CDR3 is TGTGCCACCAGAGTGGGCATGGGGGGCAATCAGCCCCAGCATTTT. This codes for CATRVGMGGNQPQHF.

The chain carries TRBV19 and TRBJ1-5, with TRBD1 matching 10 bases. Germline V CDR1 and CDR2: LNHDA, SQIVND (reference sequence). CDR3 length: 15 residues. V lost 1 base, J lost 7 bases, and 4 bases stayed unmatched. The CDR3 loop is CASSIGGQGWQPQHF. The CDR3 nucleotides are TGTGCCAGTAGTATAGGGGGACAGGGGTGGCAGCCCCAGCATTTT.

In this sample, this clone turned up a few times. The chain carries TRBV6-6 and TRBJ1-4; D is uncertain. V was pared by 5 bases and J by 5 bases, with 15 bases between. The CDR3 totals 15 residues. CDR1 and CDR2 from the germline V gene are MNHNY and SVGAGI (reference sequence). The CDR3 coding sequence is TGTGCCAGCAGTCCCTCCCCGGGGATGAATGAAAAACTGTTTTTT. The encoded protein is CASSPSPGMNEKLFF.

The chain recombines TRBV2 with TRBJ2-3; D may be TRBD1 (5 bases). CDR1 is SNHLY, CDR2 FYNNEI, per germline. Trimming took 2 bases from V and 0 from J, leaving 15 bases between them. The CDR3 is 17 amino acids. The CDR3 here is CASSEYMGRPSTDTQYF. The CDR3 DNA follows: TGTGCCAGCAGTGAATACATGGGGCGACCTAGCACAGATACGCAGTATTTT.

The CDR3 reads CASSYSGQGLDTQYF. CDR3 coding DNA: TGTGCCAGCAGTTACTCGGGACAGGGCCTAGATACGCAGTATTTT. The chain carries TRBV6-5 and TRBJ2-3; TRBD1 matches at 9 bases. The CDR3 loop spans 15 amino acids. Looked up from germline, CDR1 is MNHEY and CDR2 is SVGAGI. V lost 0 bases to trimming and J lost 5 bases; unmatched junction nucleotides: 3.

This clone was seen a single time. The chain links TRBV2 to TRBJ2-5; D is unclear. The V gene's germline CDR1 is SNHLY and CDR2 FYNNEI. This CDR3 has 13 residues. V lost 5 bases to trimming and J lost 2 bases, with 9 bases between them. DNA of the CDR3: TGTGCCAGCAGTAACGGAATACAAGAGACCCAGTACTTC. Its protein product is CASSNGIQETQYF.

The chain employs TRBV19 and TRBJ2-1; D not certain. The CDR3 contains 15 residues. The ends were cut back, 4 bases at V and 0 bases at J, with 10 bases in the middle. Looked up from germline, CDR1 is LNHDA and CDR2 is SQIVND (reference sequence). CDR3 sequence (DNA): TGTGCCAGTAGTACCTTCCTGGGCTCCTACAATGAGCAGTTCTTC. Protein product: CASSTFLGSYNEQFF.

This clone has a handful of counts. The J gene is TRBJ2-7, the V gene TRBV14; D gene unclear. Germline V gives CDR1 SGHDN, CDR2 FVKESK. V lost 3 bases to trimming and J lost 3 bases, with 3 bases between them. The CDR3 is made up of 11 amino acids. The CDR3, as DNA: TGTGCCAGCAGCCAGTACTACGAGCAGTACTTC. Translation gives CASSQYYEQYF.

The chain employs TRBV7-2 and TRBJ1-2, with D maybe TRBD1 (5 bases). The V end was cut by 1 base, the J end by 1 base, with 16 bases between. The CDR3 covers 17 residues. Germline CDR1 reads SGHTA; CDR2 reads FQGNSA. The CDR3 reads CASSLDYRGWVNYGYTF. The CDR3 DNA sequence: TGTGCCAGCAGCTTAGATTACCGGGGGTGGGTTAACTATGGCTACACCTTC.